The rows below give T cell receptor beta chains drawn from one sample of a study of OX40 agonist ivuxolimab in advanced cancers. Generated by immunoSEQ multiplex PCR, the TCRdb table keeps only in-frame clones and is missing some. This table holds roughly 45,000 clones, around 80% found once. The source was CD4+ or CD8+ T cells sorted from blood, collected in a trial of the OX40 agonist ivuxolimab. These receptors were obtained from an adult with an advanced solid tumor such as melanoma, head and neck, liver or kidney cancer. The CDR3 runs from the conserved cysteine through the conserved F or W. A D gene is named only where the DNA matches it firmly. Clone size is given for some rows only: seen once, a few or many times, or a class if the clone is expanded.

CDR3nt,CDR3aa,len,v_gene,j_gene,abundance,d_gene
TGTGCCAGCACTCCCTGGGGGGTACAAGAGACCCAGTACTTC,CASTPWGVQETQYF,14,TRBV6-1,TRBJ2-5,NA,NA
TGCGCCAGCAGCTTGCGGCTAGCGGGCACCAATGAGCAGTTCTTC,CASSLRLAGTNEQFF,15,TRBV5-1,TRBJ2-1,NA,TRBD2
TGTGCCAGCGGTTCCGGGACTAGCGGCTCCTACGAGCAGTACTTC,CASGSGTSGSYEQYF,15,TRBV7-2,TRBJ2-7,few,TRBD2
TGTGCCAGCAAGGGACAAAGAACTAATGAAAAACTGTTTTTT,CASKGQRTNEKLFF,14,TRBV6-1,TRBJ1-4,NA,NA
TGTGCCAGCAGAGACCGACAGGCGTCCGGGGAGCTGTTTTTT,CASRDRQASGELFF,14,TRBV6-6,TRBJ2-2,NA,NA
TGTGCCAGCAGCGTAGAAAGCTACTCCTACAATGAGCAGTTCTTC,CASSVESYSYNEQFF,15,TRBV9,TRBJ2-1,NA,NA
TGTGCCAGCAGTTACCGGGAGGGGGCCTACGAGCAGTACTTC,CASSYREGAYEQYF,14,TRBV6-5,TRBJ2-7,once,TRBD2
TGTGCCAGCACCTCACAGGGACGTAATGAAAAACTGTTTTTT,CASTSQGRNEKLFF,14,TRBV5-4,TRBJ1-4,NA,NA
TGTGCCAGCAGCCAAGGACAGGGCTATGGCTACACCTTC,CASSQGQGYGYTF,13,TRBV7-5,TRBJ1-2,NA,NA
TGTGCCAGCAGTTGGGGGCCCGGCTACACCTTC,CASSWGPGYTF,11,TRBV6-6,TRBJ1-2,NA,NA
TGTGCCAGCAGCTTTCAGCTTACGACAGATACGCAGTATTTT,CASSFQLTTDTQYF,14,TRBV7-2,TRBJ2-3,NA,NA
TGTGCCAGCGCCGTGGACAGGCTGAGCTCCTACGAGCAGTACTTC,CASAVDRLSSYEQYF,15,TRBV27,TRBJ2-7,NA,TRBD1
TGTGCCAGCCAGGGGACAGGGACGGATACGCAGTATTTT,CASQGTGTDTQYF,13,TRBV2,TRBJ2-3,once,TRBD1
TGTGCCAGCAGTTACTCGATGCGAGGCAGGGATTCTGTAGCTTTCTTT,CASSYSMRGRDSVAFF,16,TRBV6-5,TRBJ1-1,NA,NA
TGTGCCAGCAGCTTAGCTTCGGCATTCACAGATACGCAGTATTTT,CASSLASAFTDTQYF,15,TRBV7-9,TRBJ2-3,NA,NA
TGTGCCAGCAGTTCAATCCTAGCGGCTATGCGGGAGACCCAGTACTTC,CASSSILAAMRETQYF,16,TRBV6-6,TRBJ2-5,NA,TRBD2
TGCAGCGCCGTGGAGGTAACGAACACTGAAGCTTTCTTT,CSAVEVTNTEAFF,13,TRBV29-1,TRBJ1-1,once,NA
TGTGCCAGCAGTGAGCGGGGGGGCACAGATACGCAGTATTTT,CASSERGGTDTQYF,14,TRBV6-4,TRBJ2-3,NA,TRBD2
TGTGCCAGTAGTCAAGATACAGGGGGGGAGGAGACCCAGTACTTC,CASSQDTGGEETQYF,15,TRBV19,TRBJ2-5,few,NA